This T cell receptor beta chain is from a study of T cell repertoires in cytomegalovirus infection. Study-level background: Through public TCR beta signatures, both CMV infection and matching HLA type were indicated.

Each CDR3 protein is one row after TCRdb ran MiXCR on the reads. The sample contains under 300,000 distinct CDR3 sequences, approximately 13% of which appear only once. The CDR3 loop spans 14 amino acids. V shed 1 base and J shed 8 bases, with 14 bases lying between them. Germline CDR1 LGHNA, CDR2 YSLEER. Overall study findings and caveats: In two of eight donors, the top clonotype was HLA-C-restricted CMV-specific.

About this clonotype: Antigen unknown.

This clonotype was sampled from a human donor in good health (CMV status not recorded). Some clones in this sample may be carry-over from other donors' samples. V is TRBV4-3 and J is TRBJ1-2; D unresolved. The sample consisted of PBMCs. CDR3 sequence (DNA): TGCGCCAGCAGCCAAGGGGTTGGGTGGCAGGGCTACACCTTC. Translation: CASSQGVGWQGYTF.